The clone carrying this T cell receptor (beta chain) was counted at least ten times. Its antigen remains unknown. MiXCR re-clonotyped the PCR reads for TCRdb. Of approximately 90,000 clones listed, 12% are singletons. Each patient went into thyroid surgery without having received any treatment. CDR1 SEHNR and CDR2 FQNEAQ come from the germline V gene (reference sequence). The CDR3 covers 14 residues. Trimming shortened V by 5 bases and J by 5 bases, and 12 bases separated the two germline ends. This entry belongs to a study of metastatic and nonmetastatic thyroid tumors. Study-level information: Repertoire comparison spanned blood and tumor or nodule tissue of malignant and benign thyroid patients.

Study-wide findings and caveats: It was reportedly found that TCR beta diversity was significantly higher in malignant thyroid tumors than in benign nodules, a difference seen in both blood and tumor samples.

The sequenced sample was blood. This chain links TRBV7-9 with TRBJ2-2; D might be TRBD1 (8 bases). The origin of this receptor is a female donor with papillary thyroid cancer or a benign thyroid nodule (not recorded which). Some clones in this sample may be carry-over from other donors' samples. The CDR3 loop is CASSTQGGTGELFF. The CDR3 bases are TGTGCCAGCAGCACACAGGGGGGGACCGGGGAGCTGTTTTTT. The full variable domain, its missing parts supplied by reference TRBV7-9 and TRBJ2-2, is DTGVSQNPRHKITKRGQNVTFRCDPISEHNRLYWYRQTLGQGPEFLTYFQNEAQLEKSRLLSDRFSAERPKGSFSTLEIQRTEQGDSAMYLCASSTQGGTGELFFGEGSRLTVL.